Below, 18 T cell receptor beta chains from the same sample are listed, as sequenced in a study of neoadjuvant anti-PD-1 for oral cavity cancer. Only in-frame clones appear in the TCRdb table, and some are missing; sequencing was by immunoSEQ multiplex PCR. Among 20,000 to 30,000 clones listed, 26% were seen once. The time point here: after neoadjuvant nivolumab, at surgical resection. Source: tumor tissue, taken after nivolumab (anti-PD-1) treatment. The receptor set was obtained from a person aged 35 to 85 with oral cavity squamous cell carcinoma.

V and J are TRBV7-2 and TRBJ1-2; D uncertain. V lost 5 bases, J lost 12 bases, and 19 bases lay in between. Per the germline V gene, CDR1 is SGHTA and CDR2 is FQGNSA. The CDR3 runs to 13 residues. The CDR3 is CASSPPTARRDTF. The CDR3 DNA follows: TGTGCCAGCAGCCCACCGACCGCCCGTCGCGACACCTTC.

The sample holds many counts of this clone. The chain recombines TRBV6-4 with TRBJ2-6; D is unresolved. Per germline, CDR1 MRHNA and CDR2 SNTAGT. The CDR3 loop spans 16 amino acids. The ends were cut back, 3 bases at V and 0 bases at J, with 9 bases in the middle. The CDR3 DNA reads TGTGCCAGCAGTGATCAAGCGAACTCTGGGGCCAACGTCCTGACTTTC. Its protein product is CASSDQANSGANVLTF.

This clone was seen a handful of times. The rearrangement links TRBV4-2 to TRBJ2-1, with D possibly TRBD2 on 5 matching bases. This CDR3 is 15 amino acids long. The V gene lost 5 bases and the J gene lost 5 bases, with 16 bases spanning the gap. The germline CDR1 and CDR2 sequences are LGHNA and YNFKEQ. CDR3 bases: TGTGCCAGCAGCTTGACCTGGGGAGTCCACAATGAGCAGTTCTTC. Protein sequence: CASSLTWGVHNEQFF.

This clone was seen only a few times. This rearrangement joins TRBV5-1 to TRBJ1-4, with D maybe TRBD1 (5 bases). CDR1 and CDR2 from the germline V gene are SGHRS and YFSETQ. The CDR3 has 16 amino acids. The V end was cut by 0 bases, the J end by 7 bases, with 16 bases between. For the CDR3, the DNA is TGCGCCAGCAGCTTGGCGTCCGACAGCTCGTTTGAAAAACTGTTTTTT. It is translated as CASSLASDSSFEKLFF.

This chain uses TRBV9 with TRBJ2-3, with 10 positions matching TRBD1. Germline CDR1 reads SGDLS; CDR2 reads YYNGEE. Trimming at V came to 3 bases and at J to 3 bases, leaving 10 bases not matched to a gene. The CDR3 sequence is 17 residues long. In nucleotides, the CDR3 is TGTGCCAGCAGCGCCCACCAGACAGGGGGCCCGACAGATACGCAGTATTTT. Translation gives CASSAHQTGGPTDTQYF. Full variable domain (outside the CDR3, taken from reference TRBV9 and TRBJ2-3): DSGVTQTPKHLITATGQRVTLRCSPRSGDLSVYWYQQSLDQGLQFLIQYYNGEERAKGNILERFSAQQFPDLHSELNLSSLELGDSALYFCASSAHQTGGPTDTQYFGPGTRLTVL.

This chain links TRBV6-5 with TRBJ2-2; perhaps TRBD1 as D (6 bases). CDR3 length equals 15 residues. The germline V and J ends were trimmed by 2 bases and 0 bases, with 7 bases remaining between them. CDR1 is MNHEY, CDR2 SVGAGI, per germline. CDR3 nucleotide sequence: TGTGCCAGCAGTTACGACAGGTCGAACACCGGGGAGCTGTTTTTT. It is translated as CASSYDRSNTGELFF.

The chain recombines TRBV7-6 with TRBJ2-3; D is unclear. The CDR3 totals 18 residues. Trimming removed 5 bases from V and 0 bases from J, with 21 bases in between. Germline CDR1 reads SGHVS; CDR2 reads FNYEAQ. CDR3 sequence (DNA): TGTGCCAGCAGCCCGTTGCAGACCGGACCCATAAGCACAGATACGCAGTATTTT. Amino acids: CASSPLQTGPISTDTQYF.

The J gene is TRBJ2-2, the V gene TRBV6-1; D is undetermined. Trimming cost V 8 bases and J 4 bases, with 17 bases left between them. CDR3 length: 15 residues. Germline CDR1 and CDR2: MNHNS and SASEGT. In DNA form, the CDR3 reads TGTGCCAGCGGAGAGCCGGGTACTTTCACCGGGGAGCTGTTTTTT. This translates into CASGEPGTFTGELFF.

V and J are TRBV4-2 and TRBJ1-4; D is undetermined. Between the trimmed V and J ends, which lost 0 bases and 3 bases, there was a span of 8 bases. This CDR3 contains 15 residues. Germline lookup yields CDR1 LGHNA and CDR2 YNFKEQ. The CDR3 region has the DNA TGTGCCAGCAGCCAAGATGGGCCCCCTAATGAAAAACTGTTTTTT. It translates to CASSQDGPPNEKLFF.

This clone has just a few counts. The chain has TRBV7-2 and TRBJ1-6, with TRBD1 matching over 9 bases. Germline V gives CDR1 SGHTA, CDR2 FQGNSA. CDR3 length equals 17 residues. V dropped 2 bases and J dropped 8; count of bases not matched to a gene: 10. Here the CDR3 reads CASSLNLRTGADSPLHF. The CDR3 bases are TGTGCCAGCAGCTTAAATCTCCGGACAGGGGCCGATTCACCCCTCCACTTT.

In its sample, this clone was seen a few times. The J gene is TRBJ1-2, the V gene TRBV11-2, with D possibly matching TRBD1 (5 bases). This CDR3 region has 15 residues. CDR1 and CDR2 from the germline V gene are SGHAT and FQNNGV. V lost 5 bases and J 2 bases, leaving 15 bases between the germline ends. As DNA, the CDR3 is TGTGCCAGCAGCACTCTCCGGGACCAAAACTATGGCTACACCTTC. It translates to CASSTLRDQNYGYTF.

This clone has a single count. The chain recombines TRBV5-5 with TRBJ2-7; a possible D gene is TRBD1 (5 bases). Germline CDR1 is SGHKS and CDR2 is YYEKEE (reference sequence). This CDR3 is 15 amino acids long. V was clipped by 2 bases and J by 2 bases, with 14 bases between them. The CDR3 DNA follows: TGTGCCAGCAGCTTACTTCAGGGTACCCCCTACGAGCAGTACTTC. Protein: CASSLLQGTPYEQYF.

The J gene is TRBJ1-6, the V gene TRBV2; D perhaps matches TRBD1 (6 bases). With 4 bases removed from V and 10 bases from J, the gap between germline ends came to 17 bases. Per germline, CDR1 SNHLY and CDR2 FYNNEI. CDR3 length equals 15 residues. The DNA of the CDR3 is TGTGCCAGCAGTGGTGGGGGCCCCATCCAATCACCCCTCCACTTT. Amino acid sequence: CASSGGGPIQSPLHF.

The rearrangement uses TRBV5-1 and TRBJ2-1; tentative D call: TRBD2 (5 bases). CDR3 size: 12 residues. CDR1 is SGHRS, CDR2 YFSETQ, per germline. Between the trimmed V and J ends, which lost 1 base and 14 bases, there was a span of 13 bases. In DNA, the CDR3 is TGCGCCAGCAGCTTGCTACTAGGGCCCAAGTTCTTC. It encodes CASSLLLGPKFF. Together with reference TRBV5-1 and TRBJ2-1, the CDR3 gives the full variable domain: KAGVTQTPRYLIKTRGQQVTLSCSPISGHRSVSWYQQTPGQGLQFLFEYFSETQRNKGNFPGRFSGRQFSNSRSEMNVSTLELGDSALYLCASSLLLGPKFFGPGTRLTVL.

This clone appeared a few times. The chain links TRBV27 to TRBJ1-4, with D unresolved. The germline V gene encodes CDR1 MNHEY and CDR2 SMNVEV (reference sequence). Trimming cost V 6 bases and J 8 bases, with 16 bases left between them. CDR3 length: 14 residues. The CDR3 spells CASSPGPQREKLFF. In DNA, the CDR3 is TGTGCCAGCAGCCCCGGGCCCCAAAGGGAAAAACTGTTTTTT.

The chain uses TRBV5-1 and TRBJ1-2, with 8 bases aligning to TRBD1. CDR3 length equals 15 residues. Germline CDR1 SGHRS, CDR2 YFSETQ. The V gene end was trimmed by 0 bases and the J gene end by 5 bases; junction bases not matched to a gene: 6. CDR3 in DNA: TGCGCCAGCAGCTTGGATTCAGGGGGCACGTATGGCTACACCTTC. As protein: CASSLDSGGTYGYTF.

This chain connects TRBV5-1 to TRBJ2-2; 8 bases align to TRBD1. The CDR3 is 17 residues long. The V gene end was trimmed by 7 bases and the J gene end by 1 base; junction bases not matched to a gene: 12. In germline, CDR1 is SGHRS, CDR2 YFSETQ. The CDR3: CASFGQGLMGNTGELFF. CDR3 nucleotide sequence: TGCGCCAGCTTCGGACAGGGTCTTATGGGGAACACCGGGGAGCTGTTTTTT.

The chain carries TRBV6-5 and TRBJ2-3, with 8 bases fitting TRBD2. The trim removed 2 bases at V and 2 bases at J, leaving 6 bases unmatched. The V gene's germline CDR1 is MNHEY and CDR2 SVGAGI. There are 16 residues in the CDR3. The CDR3 here is CASSYGSGTNTDTQYF. In DNA, the CDR3 is TGTGCCAGCAGTTACGGTAGCGGGACAAACACAGATACGCAGTATTTT.